A few counts support the clone carrying this T cell receptor (beta chain). The entry originates in a study of early T cells in non-severe SARS-CoV-2 infection. The CDR3 length is 16 residues. Germline loops: CDR1 DFQATT, CDR2 SNEGSKA (reference sequence). Trimming stripped 1 base from V and 1 base from J, with 14 bases between. TCRdb redid the calling of the 5' RACE reads with MiXCR, one entry per CDR3 protein. The sample has 90,000 to 100,000 distinct CDR3 sequences; less than 15% are singletons. The gene calls are TRBV20-1 and TRBJ1-5, with D tentatively TRBD1 (5 bases). Sequenced sample: whole blood. The source is an adult who was a healthcare worker with PCR-confirmed SARS-CoV-2 infection or an uninfected control (not recorded which). For the CDR3, the DNA is TGCAGTGCTAGAGGGTGGGGGGAACTCAGCAATCAGCCCCAGCATTTT. Protein product: CSARGWGELSNQPQHF.